The 12 T cell receptor beta chains below all came from one sample that was sequenced in a study of T cell clones after liver transplantation. Assay: immunoSEQ multiplex PCR; the TCRdb copy retains only in-frame clones and omits some. This sample yields tens of thousands of clones, of which over 80% are seen a single time; approximately 0.47% belongs to the top ten. The source material was CD4+ T cells from blood, sampled roughly 3.5 years after liver transplant. These receptors were collected from a human patient who received a liver transplant. The graft donor may be the source of some T cells.

The J gene is TRBJ1-4, the V gene TRBV28; maybe TRBD1 (6 bases). The germline CDR1 and CDR2 sequences are MDHEN and SYDVKM. The CDR3 extends over 11 amino acids. V lost 6 bases and J 10 bases, leaving 9 bases between the germline ends. The CDR3 bases are TGTGCCAGCAGAGCCAGGGGAAAACTGTTTTTT. It yields the protein CASRARGKLFF. Together with reference TRBV28 and TRBJ1-4, the CDR3 gives the full variable domain: DVKVTQSSRYLVKRTGEKVFLECVQDMDHENMFWYRQDPGLGLRLIYFSYDVKMKEKGDIPEGYSVSREKKERFSLILESASTNQTSMYLCASRARGKLFFGSGTQLSVL.

J is TRBJ2-7 and V is TRBV5-1; 8 bases are shared with TRBD1. This CDR3 contains 17 residues. CDR1 and CDR2 from the germline V gene are SGHRS and YFSETQ. The junction had 12 bases not matched to a gene; V was cut back by 4 bases and J by 0 bases. DNA for the CDR3: TGCGCCAGCAGCCCCCGAATGGACAGGGCCTCCTCCTACGAGCAGTACTTC. Translation: CASSPRMDRASSYEQYF.

The chain employs TRBV9 and TRBJ2-3, with D possibly being TRBD1 or TRBD2 (7 bases each). V was cut by 0 bases and J by 5 bases, with 13 bases left in between. Germline-derived CDR1 and CDR2 are SGDLS and YYNGEE. The CDR3 spans 15 residues. CDR3 coding DNA: TGTGCCAGCAGCGTAGGGGGAGGGGGCGGAGATACGCAGTATTTT. Translated: CASSVGGGGGDTQYF.

The chain employs TRBV7-2 and TRBJ1-4; D possibly corresponds to TRBD1 (6 bases). The V and J ends lost 5 bases and 4 bases respectively, with 14 bases between them. Looked up from germline, CDR1 is SGHTA and CDR2 is FQGNSA. CDR3 length equals 15 residues. The CDR3 region has the DNA TGTGCCAGCAGCCAGAGAGACAGGAGTAATGAAAAACTGTTTTTT. It codes for CASSQRDRSNEKLFF. Full variable domain (outside the CDR3, taken from reference TRBV7-2 and TRBJ1-4): GAGVSQSPSNKVTEKGKDVELRCDPISGHTALYWYRQSLGQGLEFLIYFQGNSAPDKSGLPSDRFSAERTGGSVSTLTIQRTQQEDSAVYLCASSQRDRSNEKLFFGSGTQLSVL.

This sequence joins TRBV5-6 and TRBJ2-1; the match to TRBD1 covers 9 bases. This CDR3 region has 16 residues. Germline loops: CDR1 SGHDT, CDR2 YYEEEE. The J segment lost 6 bases and the V segment lost 2 bases, leaving 9 bases of the junction unmatched. The CDR3 sequence is CASSLTGGLGGNEQFF. CDR3 nucleotide sequence: TGTGCCAGCAGCTTAACAGGGGGCCTGGGGGGCAATGAGCAGTTCTTC.

The V gene is TRBV27, the J gene TRBJ1-1; D possibly corresponds to TRBD1 (5 bases). The CDR3 has 14 amino acids. Looked up from germline, CDR1 is MNHEY and CDR2 is SMNVEV (reference sequence). Trimming cost V 1 base and J 5 bases, with 11 bases left between them. CDR3: CASSLYPGPTEAFF. The CDR3 bases are TGTGCCAGCAGTTTATACCCGGGGCCGACTGAAGCTTTCTTT.

This rearrangement joins TRBV19 to TRBJ1-5, with 8 bases that match TRBD1. The V gene's germline CDR1 is LNHDA and CDR2 SQIVND (reference sequence). The CDR3 loop spans 18 amino acids. Trimming at V came to 4 bases and at J to 3 bases, leaving 14 bases not matched to a gene. CDR3 DNA: TGTGCCAGTAGTACCCCCAACGGACAGGGTCGGATCAATCAGCCCCAGCATTTT. Translated: CASSTPNGQGRINQPQHF.

The genes are TRBV2 and TRBJ2-7; the D gene is possibly TRBD2 (6 bases). The CDR3 sequence is 14 residues long. V lost 7 bases and J 2 bases, leaving 15 bases between the germline ends. The germline V gene has CDR1 SNHLY and CDR2 FYNNEI. The CDR3 DNA reads TGTGCCAGCACCAGGGACTCCCGGACCTACGAGCAGTACTTC. Amino acids: CASTRDSRTYEQYF.

This clone came up many times. This chain uses TRBV14 with TRBJ1-1; D may be TRBD1 (5 bases). The germline gives CDR1 SGHDN, CDR2 FVKESK. Trimming shortened V by 5 bases and J by 6 bases, and 13 bases separated the two germline ends. The CDR3 runs to 13 residues. CDR3 region: CASSTTVFSEAFF. As DNA, the CDR3 is TGTGCCAGCAGCACGACAGTATTCTCTGAAGCTTTCTTT.

The rearrangement links TRBV19 to TRBJ1-5, with D uncertain. CDR3 length equals 13 residues. V shed 5 bases and J shed 4 bases, with 9 bases lying between them. The germline CDR1 and CDR2 sequences are LNHDA and SQIVND (reference sequence). The CDR3 DNA sequence: TGTGCCAGTAGTCCCCATCAAAATCAGCCCCAGCATTTT. The encoded protein is CASSPHQNQPQHF.

This rearrangement joins TRBV5-1 to TRBJ2-3; 10 bases fit TRBD2. The V gene end was trimmed by 0 bases and the J gene end by 1 base; junction bases not matched to a gene: 5. CDR1 is SGHRS, CDR2 YFSETQ, per germline. There are 17 residues in the CDR3. CDR3 sequence reads: CASSLEASGSGTDTQYF. Written as DNA, the CDR3 is TGCGCCAGCAGCTTGGAGGCTAGCGGGAGTGGCACAGATACGCAGTATTTT.

This chain connects TRBV5-1 to TRBJ2-2, with TRBD1 matching 7 bases. The CDR3 is 15 amino acids. V was pared by 5 bases and J by 0 bases, with 4 bases of the junction left unmatched. Per the germline V gene, CDR1 is SGHRS and CDR2 is YFSETQ. In nucleotides, the CDR3 is TGCGCCAGCAGGCCCGGGACAGCGAACACCGGGGAGCTGTTTTTT. As protein: CASRPGTANTGELFF.